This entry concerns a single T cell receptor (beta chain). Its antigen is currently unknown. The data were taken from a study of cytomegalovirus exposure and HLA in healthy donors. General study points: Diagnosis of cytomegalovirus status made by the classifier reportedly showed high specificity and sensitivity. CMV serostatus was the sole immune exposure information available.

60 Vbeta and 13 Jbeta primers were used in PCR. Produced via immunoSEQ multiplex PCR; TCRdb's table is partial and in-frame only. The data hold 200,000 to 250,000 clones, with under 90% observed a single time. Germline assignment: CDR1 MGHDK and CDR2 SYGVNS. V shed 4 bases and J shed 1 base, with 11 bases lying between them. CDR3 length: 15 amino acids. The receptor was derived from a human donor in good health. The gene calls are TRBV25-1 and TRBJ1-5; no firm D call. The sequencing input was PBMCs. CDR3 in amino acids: CASSGELSSNQPQHF. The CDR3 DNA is TGTGCCAGCAGTGGAGAATTATCCAGCAATCAGCCCCAGCATTTT. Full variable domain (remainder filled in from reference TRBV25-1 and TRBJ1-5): EADIYQTPRYLVIGTGKKITLECSQTMGHDKMYWYQQDPGMELHLIHYSYGVNSTEKGDLSSESTVSRIRTEHFPLTLESARPSHTSQYLCASSGELSSNQPQHFGDGTRLSIL.